One sample yielded the 27 T cell receptor beta chains listed below, sequenced in a study of beta chain features in type 1 diabetes. cDNA synthesis used the whole RNA isolate, giving expressed TCRB sequences. Libraries were prepared by immunoSEQ multiplex PCR; TCRdb keeps only in-frame clonotypes and omits some of them. The table lists about 320,000 clones, 12% to 15% of them singletons. The specimen was central memory CD4+ T cells from blood. These receptor sequences come from a man aged 25 to 40 in good health.

The V and J genes are TRBV7-7 and TRBJ2-3; TRBD2 is a possible D gene (6 bases). V gave up 6 bases and J gave up 2 bases, with 12 bases separating them. Germline CDR1 and CDR2: SSHAT and FNYEAQ (reference sequence). The CDR3 covers 14 residues. The CDR3 protein is CASSHAGFTDTQYF. CDR3 in DNA: TGTGCCAGCAGTCACGCGGGATTCACAGATACGCAGTATTTT.

This clone was counted only a few times. Just one base apart from a much larger clone, this may be a read error. The chain links TRBV5-5 to TRBJ2-7, with D possibly being TRBD2 (5 bases). CDR1 SGHKS and CDR2 YYEKEE come from the germline V gene (reference sequence). This CDR3 contains 13 residues. V was trimmed by 1 base and J by 5 bases, leaving 10 bases between them. This CDR3 reads CASSLMGADEQYV. The CDR3 DNA follows: TGTGCCAGCAGCTTGATGGGAGCGGACGAGCAGTACGTC.

The V call is TRBV7-2, the J call TRBJ1-2; no reliable D call. CDR1 and CDR2 from the germline V gene are SGHTA and FQGNSA. With 5 bases removed from V and 4 bases from J, the gap between germline ends came to 5 bases. This CDR3 region has 11 residues. The CDR3 DNA sequence: TGTGCCAGCAGCCCTCTCTATGGCTACACCTTC. Its protein product is CASSPLYGYTF. Based on the CDR3 plus reference TRBV7-2 and TRBJ1-2, the full variable domain is GAGVSQSPSNKVTEKGKDVELRCDPISGHTALYWYRQSLGQGLEFLIYFQGNSAPDKSGLPSDRFSAERTGGSVSTLTIQRTQQEDSAVYLCASSPLYGYTFGSGTRLTVV.

In its sample, this clone was seen once. The CDR3 bases are TGTGCCAGCAGCGAACGGGGACGGACTCCTGAAGCTTTCTTT. It encodes CASSERGRTPEAFF. The rearrangement links TRBV25-1 to TRBJ1-1, with D maybe TRBD1 (5 bases). This CDR3 region has 14 residues. The germline CDR1 and CDR2 sequences are MGHDK and SYGVNS. The V gene lost 6 bases and the J gene lost 6 bases, with 17 bases spanning the gap.

At least ten counts were recorded for this clone. Other DNA sequences in the sample encode the same CDR3. The chain employs TRBV7-9 and TRBJ1-2; D is possibly TRBD1 (6 bases). The ends were cut back, 3 bases at V and 8 bases at J, with 10 bases in the middle. The CDR3 extends over 12 amino acids. The V gene's germline CDR1 is SEHNR and CDR2 FQNEAQ (reference sequence). The CDR3 reads CASSLDSRGYTF. The CDR3 coding sequence is TGTGCCAGCAGCTTGGACAGCAGGGGCTACACCTTC.

The V call is TRBV9, the J call TRBJ2-7; D is uncertain. The CDR3 is 13 residues long. CDR1 SGDLS and CDR2 YYNGEE come from the germline V gene. The V end lost 4 bases, the J end lost 0 bases, and 8 bases lay between the germline ends. CDR3 amino acids: CASSQTPSYEQYF. As DNA, the CDR3 is TGTGCCAGCAGCCAGACACCCTCCTACGAGCAGTACTTC.

This clone has more than one count but fewer than ten. This chain joins TRBV4-3 and TRBJ2-7; weak D call: TRBD2 (5 bases). Germline CDR1 reads LGHNA; CDR2 reads YSLEER. Trimming left V 0 bases short and J 1 base short, with 13 bases between. The CDR3 is 16 residues long. The CDR3 region has the DNA TGCGCCAGCAGCCAAGATCTGACCGGGGAATCCTACGAGCAGTACTTC. Translated: CASSQDLTGESYEQYF.

With respect to this clone: This sample includes further DNA sequences coding for the same CDR3. This chain uses TRBV18 with TRBJ2-3; D is ambiguous. Germline loops: CDR1 KGHSH, CDR2 LQKENI. The V gene lost 3 bases and the J gene lost 4 bases, with 5 bases spanning the gap. The CDR3 runs to 12 residues. CDR3 DNA: TGTGCCAGCTCACCCCGGGCAGATACGCAGTATTTT. It translates to CASSPRADTQYF.

This clone was recorded many times. V usage is TRBV6-1 and J usage is TRBJ1-5; D gene uncertain. In germline, CDR1 is MNHNS, CDR2 SASEGT. Trimming shortened V by 6 bases and J by 1 base, and 10 bases separated the two germline ends. This CDR3 contains 14 residues. In nucleotides, the CDR3 is TGTGCCAGCAGGGACCGCTTGAGCAATCAGCCCCAGCATTTT. Translating it yields CASRDRLSNQPQHF.

The chain recombines TRBV11-2 with TRBJ2-1; 9 nucleotides match TRBD1. Germline V lookup: CDR1 SGHAT, CDR2 FQNNGV. This CDR3 comprises 15 residues. V lost 4 bases, J lost 5 bases, and 6 bases stayed unmatched. In DNA form, the CDR3 reads TGTGCCAGCAGCTCCCCGACAGGGGGGAACAATGAGCAGTTCTTC. It translates to CASSSPTGGNNEQFF.

The table lists this clone with a few counts. This chain connects TRBV2 to TRBJ2-1; D call uncertain. In germline, CDR1 is SNHLY, CDR2 FYNNEI. The germline V and J ends were trimmed by 3 bases and 8 bases, with 20 bases remaining between them. This CDR3 contains 16 residues. CDR3: CASSDKGSWYGDEQFF. In DNA form, the CDR3 reads TGTGCCAGCAGTGATAAGGGTAGCTGGTACGGCGATGAGCAGTTCTTC.

The sample holds many counts of this clone. This specimen includes other DNA sequences encoding the same CDR3. The V gene is TRBV19, the J gene TRBJ2-4; perhaps D is TRBD1 or TRBD2 (5 bases each). V gave up 1 base and J gave up 6 bases, with 7 bases separating them. The V gene's germline CDR1 is LNHDA and CDR2 SQIVND (reference sequence). CDR3 size: 13 residues. The DNA for the CDR3 is TGTGCCAGTAGTATAGGGGGACGAAACATTCAGTACTTC. It encodes CASSIGGRNIQYF.

In its sample, this clone was seen a few times. V gene TRBV7-9 combines with J gene TRBJ2-1; D is tentatively TRBD1 or TRBD2 (5 bases each). The CDR3 has 15 residues. CDR1 is SEHNR and CDR2 is FQNEAQ in the germline V gene (reference sequence). Between the trimmed V and J ends, which lost 1 base and 5 bases, there was a span of 12 bases. This chain's CDR3 is CASSLEGARDNEQFF. As DNA, the CDR3 is TGTGCCAGCAGCTTAGAAGGGGCGCGGGACAATGAGCAGTTCTTC.

The V gene is TRBV11-3, the J gene TRBJ1-3; 8 bases align to TRBD1. There are 17 residues in the CDR3. The V segment lost 0 bases and the J segment 1 base; nucleotides outside the gene matches: 5. Germline values: CDR1 SGHNT, CDR2 YENEEA. Here the CDR3 DNA reads TGTGCCAGCAGCTTAGATCGGCAGGGGGCGTCTGGAAACACCATATATTTT. Translated: CASSLDRQGASGNTIYF.

This chain links TRBV5-1 with TRBJ2-5; D might be TRBD1 (5 bases). With the DNA end fitting TRBJ2-7 better, the J assignment may be wrong. From germline, CDR1 is SGHRS and CDR2 YFSETQ. The CDR3 is 16 amino acids. The CDR3 sequence: CASSLSIDSPTYEQYF. CDR3 nucleotides: TGCGCCAGCAGCTTGTCAATCGACAGTCCGACCTACGAGCAGTACTTC.

This chain joins TRBV11-1 and TRBJ2-1; 12 bases agree with TRBD2. The CDR3 totals 15 residues. The V gene's germline CDR1 is SGHAT and CDR2 FQDESV (reference sequence). Losses at the gene ends were 0 bases for V and 7 bases for J; bases not matched to a gene: 1. CDR3 sequence reads: CASSLAGTSGNEQFF. CDR3 DNA: TGTGCCAGCAGCTTAGCCGGGACTAGCGGGAATGAGCAGTTCTTC.

J is TRBJ2-2 and V is TRBV5-6; TRBD2 might be the D (5 bases). V dropped 1 base and J dropped 0 bases, with 13 bases sitting between them. The germline V gene encodes CDR1 SGHDT and CDR2 YYEEEE. The CDR3 length is 17 residues. CDR3 residues: CASSLPGYGANTGELFF. DNA of the CDR3: TGTGCCAGCAGCTTGCCGGGGTACGGGGCGAACACCGGGGAGCTGTTTTTT. Full variable domain (rest looked up from reference TRBV5-6 and TRBJ2-2): DAGVTQSPTHLIKTRGQQVTLRCSPKSGHDTVSWYQQALGQGPQFIFQYYEEEERQRGNFPDRFSGHQFPNYSSELNVNALLLGDSALYLCASSLPGYGANTGELFFGEGSRLTVL.

This clone was recorded a few times. The genes are TRBV4-2 and TRBJ2-5; a possible D gene is TRBD2 (5 bases). CDR1 is LGHNA and CDR2 is YNFKEQ in the germline V gene. CDR3 length equals 14 residues. V dropped 4 bases and J dropped 4 bases, with 13 bases sitting between them. The CDR3 nucleotides read TGTGCCAGCAGCCTCAACTTCCGGGGAGAGACCCAGTACTTC. Amino acids: CASSLNFRGETQYF.

V gene TRBV7-2 combines with J gene TRBJ1-5, with a weak D call TRBD1 (6 bases). The V end was cut by 4 bases, the J end by 0 bases, with 10 bases between. Germline CDR1 SGHTA, CDR2 FQGNSA. The CDR3 spans 15 residues. CDR3 protein: CASSWRGGSNQPQHF. The CDR3 DNA sequence: TGTGCCAGCAGCTGGCGAGGGGGTAGCAATCAGCCCCAGCATTTT.

The chain recombines TRBV5-6 with TRBJ2-2; 9 positions agree with TRBD2. CDR1 SGHDT and CDR2 YYEEEE come from the germline V gene. The junction had 17 bases not matched to a gene; V was cut back by 4 bases and J by 7 bases. This CDR3 has 18 residues. The CDR3 protein is CASSAARLAERRGGELFF. CDR3 sequence (DNA): TGTGCCAGCAGCGCCGCGAGACTAGCGGAGAGAAGGGGCGGGGAGCTGTTTTTT.

This clone was counted a few times. This chain links TRBV28 with TRBJ2-5, with D perhaps matching TRBD1 (6 bases). V was pared by 2 bases and J by 3 bases, with 13 bases between. This CDR3 is 15 amino acids long. The germline V gene encodes CDR1 MDHEN and CDR2 SYDVKM. The CDR3 is CASSLEGDKKETQYF. The CDR3 DNA reads TGTGCCAGCAGTTTAGAGGGGGACAAAAAAGAGACCCAGTACTTC. The complete variable domain, with remaining parts taken from reference TRBV28 and TRBJ2-5, reads DVKVTQSSRYLVKRTGEKVFLECVQDMDHENMFWYRQDPGLGLRLIYFSYDVKMKEKGDIPEGYSVSREKKERFSLILESASTNQTSMYLCASSLEGDKKETQYFGPGTRLLVL.

The chain uses TRBV7-9 and TRBJ2-1, with D unclear. The CDR3 totals 12 residues. Germline assignment: CDR1 SEHNR and CDR2 FQNEAQ (reference sequence). Trimming removed 5 bases from V and 5 bases from J, with 7 bases in between. CDR3 sequence: CASSQQNNEQFF. The CDR3 DNA reads TGTGCCAGCAGCCAACAAAACAATGAGCAGTTCTTC.

This chain links TRBV2 with TRBJ1-6; a weak D match, TRBD1 (5 bases). The CDR3 totals 15 residues. The germline V and J ends were trimmed by 7 bases and 5 bases, with 15 bases remaining between them. Germline V gene lookup returns CDR1 SNHLY and CDR2 FYNNEI. DNA of the CDR3: TGTGCCAGCATCCTTACCGGGACGGATAATTCACCCCTCCACTTT. It encodes CASILTGTDNSPLHF.

The V call is TRBV19, the J call TRBJ2-3, with 10 bases fitting TRBD2. Germline CDR1 reads LNHDA; CDR2 reads SQIVND (reference sequence). Germline trimming cut 3 bases from V and 1 base from J; bases unmatched to any gene: 10. The CDR3 spans 18 residues. The CDR3: CASSISSGRSQGTDTQYF. Written as DNA, the CDR3 is TGTGCCAGTAGTATTTCTAGCGGGAGATCTCAGGGCACAGATACGCAGTATTTT.

This clone was picked up a small number of times. The chain is built from TRBV9 and TRBJ1-1; D remains unclear. The ends were cut back, 4 bases at V and 3 bases at J, with 16 bases in the middle. The length of the CDR3 is 15 residues. Germline values: CDR1 SGDLS, CDR2 YYNGEE. The DNA of the CDR3 is TGTGCCAGCAGCCCCGTGAAAGGGTGGTACACTGAAGCTTTCTTT. Protein sequence: CASSPVKGWYTEAFF.

This clone was observed a handful of times. The CDR3 DNA reads TGCGCCACGACAGGGACTCCTGGGGCCAACGTCCTGACTTTC. It is translated as CATTGTPGANVLTF. The chain employs TRBV4-1 and TRBJ2-6; a possible D gene is TRBD1 (7 bases). Germline CDR1 and CDR2: MGHRA and YSYEKL. Trimming cost V 10 bases and J 2 bases, with 12 bases left between them. CDR3 length: 14 amino acids.

The chain has TRBV2 and TRBJ2-6; D uncertain. Trimming removed 6 bases from V and 0 bases from J, with 9 bases in between. The CDR3 contains 15 residues. Germline lookup yields CDR1 SNHLY and CDR2 FYNNEI. CDR3 coding DNA: TGTGCCAGCAGCCCTAGGAGCTCTGGGGCCAACGTCCTGACTTTC. It specifies CASSPRSSGANVLTF.